The rows below give T cell receptor beta chains drawn from one sample of a study of blood T cell repertoires in COVID-19. The protocol was immunoSEQ multiplex PCR, while the TCRdb copy is restricted to in-frame clones and leaves out a portion. The table shows roughly 220,000 clones, with roughly 82% occurring only once. What was sequenced was peripheral blood. These receptors originate from a woman aged 40 to 55 who had recovered from COVID-19. The CDR3 runs from the conserved cysteine through the conserved F or W. A D gene is named only where the DNA matches it firmly. Rows give clone size only sometimes, using once, few, many, or a class for an expanded clone.

d_gene	v_gene	abundance	j_gene	CDR3nt	CDR3aa
-	TRBV6-6	-	TRBJ2-7	TGTGCCAGCAGTTACTCTTCGGGCGAGCAGTACTTC	CASSYSSGEQYF
TRBD1	TRBV27	-	TRBJ2-7	TGTGCCAGCAGTTTATTGGGACAGTCCTACGAGCAGTACTTC	CASSLLGQSYEQYF
TRBD1	TRBV27	many	TRBJ1-2	TGTGCCAGCAGTTTATCCCAATCTTTGGGACAGCTTCTGGGCTACACCTTC	CASSLSQSLGQLLGYTF
-	TRBV29-1	-	TRBJ2-1	TGCAGCGTTTGGGGGGTAGAACAGAAGCAGTTCTTC	CSVWGVEQKQFF
-	TRBV5-5	-	TRBJ2-1	TGTGCCAGCAGCCGCAACGGGGGTTTTGAAAATGAGCAGTTCTTC	CASSRNGGFENEQFF
-	TRBV7-2	-	TRBJ1-3	TGTGCCAGCAGCCGCCAGGGACACCGAGGCTCTGGAAACACCATATATTTT	CASSRQGHRGSGNTIYF
-	TRBV12-3/TRBV12-4	-	TRBJ1-3	TGTGCCAGCAGTTTCTACGGAAACACCATATATTTT	CASSFYGNTIYF
TRBD2	TRBV7-2	-	TRBJ2-1	TGTGCCAGCAGTCCAGTTTTGGCGGGGGGATACAATGAGCAGTTCTTC	CASSPVLAGGYNEQFF
-	TRBV6-5	-	TRBJ1-2	TGTGCCAGCAGTTACGGTTCCGGGGGGAACTATGGCTACACCTTC	CASSYGSGGNYGYTF
-	TRBV5-1	-	TRBJ1-4	TGCGCCAGCAGCTTGGAATCGATCGGGATTTTTGCAACTAATGAAAAACTGTTTTTT	CASSLESIGIFATNEKLFF
-	TRBV6-5	-	TRBJ2-3	TGTGCCAGCAGCTGGCGAGAGGGGGGCACAGATACGCAGTATTTT	CASSWREGGTDTQYF
-	TRBV18	-	TRBJ1-4	TGTGCCAGCTCACCAGCCGGGGGGGCTAATGAAAAACTGTTTTTT	CASSPAGGANEKLFF
TRBD2	TRBV6-2/TRBV6-3	-	TRBJ2-1	TGTGCCAGCAGCCGTCCGGGGGCGGGGGGTCCCTACAATGAGCAGTTCTTC	CASSRPGAGGPYNEQFF
TRBD2	TRBV18	-	TRBJ2-5	TGTGCCAGCTCACCAACGAACGGGGGGGCCAGAGAGACCCAGTACTTC	CASSPTNGGARETQYF
-	TRBV13	-	TRBJ2-5	TGTGCCAGCAGCTTAAATGTAGCGCGGGGAGAGACCCAGTACTTC	CASSLNVARGETQYF
TRBD1	TRBV28	-	TRBJ2-5	TGTGCCAGCAGTTTATATGGGACAGTGACACAAGAGACCCAGTACTTC	CASSLYGTVTQETQYF
TRBD1	TRBV7-9	-	TRBJ2-6	TGTGCCAGCAGGAACAGGGGGCAGACGGACGGGGCCAACGTCCTGACTTTC	CASRNRGQTDGANVLTF
-	TRBV3-1/TRBV3-2	-	TRBJ1-1	TGTGCCAGCAGCCTGGGCTCCATTGGCCCTGAAGCTTTCTTT	CASSLGSIGPEAFF
TRBD2	TRBV10-3	-	TRBJ2-1	TGTGCCATCAGAACTAGCGGGGGCGATGAGCAGTTCTTC	CAIRTSGGDEQFF
-	TRBV28	-	TRBJ2-7	TGTGCCAGCAGTTTGGTGGAGGAGTACGAGCAGTACTTC	CASSLVEEYEQYF
TRBD1	TRBV7-8	-	TRBJ1-2	TGTGCCAGCAGCTTGTCTGGGACAGGGGAAGGCTACACCTTC	CASSLSGTGEGYTF
-	TRBV7-2	-	TRBJ2-7	TGTGCCAGCAGCTTAGACAGCAACCAGCAGTACTTC	CASSLDSNQQYF
TRBD2	TRBV7-2	-	TRBJ2-3	TGTGCCACCTCGACTAGCTTGGAAGGCACAGATACGCAGTATTTT	CATSTSLEGTDTQYF
-	TRBV18	-	TRBJ2-7	TGTGCCAGCTCCCCTCGGAGCAGCCTTTACGAGCAGTACTTC	CASSPRSSLYEQYF
-	TRBV12-3/TRBV12-4	-	TRBJ2-2	TGTGCCAGCAGTGACAGCGAGGAACTGTTTTTT	CASSDSEELFF
-	TRBV19	-	TRBJ1-1	TGTGCCACTTTCTCGAACACTGAAGCTTTCTTT	CATFSNTEAFF